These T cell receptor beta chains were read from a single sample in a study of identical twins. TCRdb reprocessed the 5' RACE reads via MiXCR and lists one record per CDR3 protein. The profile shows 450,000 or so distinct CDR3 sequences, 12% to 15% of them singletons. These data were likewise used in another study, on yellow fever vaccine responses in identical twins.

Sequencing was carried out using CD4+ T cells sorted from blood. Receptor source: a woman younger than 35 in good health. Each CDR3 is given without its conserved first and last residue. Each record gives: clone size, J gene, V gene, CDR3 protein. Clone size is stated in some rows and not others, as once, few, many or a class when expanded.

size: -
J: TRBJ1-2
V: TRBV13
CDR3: ASSLVRGMGGYT

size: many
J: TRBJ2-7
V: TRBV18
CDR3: ASSASGRSSYEQY

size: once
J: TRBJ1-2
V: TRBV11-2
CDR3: ASSLDKFRFSDGYT

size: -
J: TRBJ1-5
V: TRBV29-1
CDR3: SVSDKQGLNQPQH

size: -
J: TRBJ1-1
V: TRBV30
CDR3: AWRAPGFTEAF

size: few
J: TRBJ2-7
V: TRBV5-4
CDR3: ASSKTALGGYEQY

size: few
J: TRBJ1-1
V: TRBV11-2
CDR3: ASSLRSQNTEAF

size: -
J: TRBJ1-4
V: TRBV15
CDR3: ATSPRLRPNNEKLF

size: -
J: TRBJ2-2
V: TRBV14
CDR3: ASSLAGGPLRELF

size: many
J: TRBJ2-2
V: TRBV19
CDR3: ASSGSSTGELF

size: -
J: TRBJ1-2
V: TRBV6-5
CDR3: ASSYSEVPGGDGYT

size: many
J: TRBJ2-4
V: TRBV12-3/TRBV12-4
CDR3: ASSLGTGRNIQY

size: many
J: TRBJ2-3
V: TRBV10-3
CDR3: AISEIGGGADTQY

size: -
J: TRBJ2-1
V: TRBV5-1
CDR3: ASSLVGGDNEQF

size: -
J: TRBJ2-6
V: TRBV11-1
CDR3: ASSFSVSGYLPSGANVLT

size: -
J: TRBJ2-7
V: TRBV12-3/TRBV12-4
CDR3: ASSFVAGGIYEQY